Following are 20 T cell receptor beta chains from one sample sequenced in a study of pediatric ulcerative colitis. Assay: immunoSEQ multiplex PCR; the TCRdb copy retains only in-frame clones and omits some. The table shows 12,000 to 15,000 clones, with 70% to 90% occurring only once. Sample: blood. The receptors here all came from a boy aged 5-17 years with moderate ulcerative colitis.

This chain links TRBV10-3 with TRBJ2-2, with 8 bases aligning to TRBD1. In germline, CDR1 is ENHRY, CDR2 SYGVKD. The trim removed 6 bases at V and 3 bases at J, leaving 6 bases unmatched. The CDR3 is 15 amino acids. CDR3 nucleotide sequence: TGTGCCATCAGAGAGGACAGGGCGGACACCGGGGAGCTGTTTTTT. Protein: CAIREDRADTGELFF.

The gene calls are TRBV11-3 and TRBJ2-1, with D perhaps matching TRBD2 (5 bases). The germline CDR1 and CDR2 sequences are SGHNT and YENEEA. V was pared by 2 bases and J by 5 bases, with 10 bases between. The CDR3 is made up of 14 amino acids. This CDR3 is CASSLPGIHNEQFF. The CDR3 DNA reads TGTGCCAGCAGCTTACCCGGGATACACAATGAGCAGTTCTTC.

This clone came up once. The chain has TRBV6-1 and TRBJ2-1; TRBD2 is a possible D gene (5 bases). V lost 6 bases and J lost 2, with 11 bases in between. Per germline, CDR1 MNHNS and CDR2 SASEGT. This CDR3 contains 14 residues. The chain's CDR3 is CASRVERAYNEQFF. CDR3 bases: TGTGCCAGCAGAGTAGAGAGGGCCTACAATGAGCAGTTCTTC.

The chain is built from TRBV2 and TRBJ1-3, with 7 bases aligning to TRBD1. The V and J ends lost 7 bases and 0 bases, in that order; junction bases with no gene match: 9. Germline V gene lookup returns CDR1 SNHLY and CDR2 FYNNEI. The CDR3 is 16 amino acids. As DNA, the CDR3 is TGTGCCAGCACCCCGGGACAGCAGTTCTCTGGAAACACCATATATTTT. Translating it yields CASTPGQQFSGNTIYF.

The V and J genes are TRBV9 and TRBJ2-5; D unclear. Germline lookup yields CDR1 SGDLS and CDR2 YYNGEE. This CDR3 has 13 amino acids. Trimming took 0 bases from V and 5 from J, leaving 8 bases between them. CDR3 bases: TGTGCCAGCAGCGTAGGAATAATGGAGACCCAGTACTTC. Its translation is CASSVGIMETQYF.

The genes are TRBV4-2 and TRBJ1-3; D perhaps matches TRBD1 (6 bases). The ends were cut back, 0 bases at V and 0 bases at J, with 18 bases in the middle. The CDR3 consists of 19 residues. The germline V gene encodes CDR1 LGHNA and CDR2 YNFKEQ. CDR3 in amino acids: CASSQDLAGAVLSGNTIYF. The CDR3, as DNA: TGTGCCAGCAGCCAAGATCTGGCAGGGGCCGTACTCTCTGGAAACACCATATATTTT.

The rearrangement joins TRBV6-1 to TRBJ1-1, with 7 bases matching TRBD1. The V and J ends lost 3 bases and 8 bases, in that order; junction bases with no gene match: 6. The CDR3 totals 13 residues. In germline, CDR1 is MNHNS, CDR2 SASEGT. The CDR3 coding sequence is TGTGCCAGCAGTGATGCCGGGACAGAGGAAGCTTTCTTT. Protein sequence: CASSDAGTEEAFF.

CDR3 sequence reads: CASSLLGGGAYEQYF. The CDR3 nucleotides are TGTGCCAGCAGCTTACTAGGCGGAGGGGCCTACGAGCAGTACTTC. The chain joins TRBV11-2 to TRBJ2-7; possible D gene TRBD2, 6 bases. Trimming shortened V by 2 bases and J by 2 bases, and 13 bases separated the two germline ends. Germline V lookup: CDR1 SGHAT, CDR2 FQNNGV. This CDR3 is built from 15 residues.

This chain joins TRBV11-3 and TRBJ2-7, with 11 bases that match TRBD1. CDR1 SGHNT and CDR2 YENEEA come from the germline V gene. Losses at the gene ends were 2 bases for V and 2 bases for J; bases not matched to a gene: 5. This CDR3 region has 16 residues. The CDR3 region has the DNA TGTGCCAGCAGCTTACCTCCGGGACAGGGGGCCTACGAGCAGTACTTC. This gives the protein CASSLPPGQGAYEQYF. The full variable domain, its missing parts supplied by reference TRBV11-3 and TRBJ2-7, is EAGVVQSPRYKIIEKKQPVAFWCNPISGHNTLYWYLQNLGQGPELLIRYENEEAVDDSQLPKDRFSAERLKGVDSTLKIQPAELGDSAVYLCASSLPPGQGAYEQYFGPGTRLTVT.

The CDR3 reads CASSFEQSNQPQHF. The CDR3 DNA reads TGTGCCAGCAGTTTTGAACAGTCGAATCAGCCCCAGCATTTT. The chain is built from TRBV28 and TRBJ1-5; D call uncertain. The length of the CDR3 is 14 residues. CDR1 and CDR2 from the germline V gene are MDHEN and SYDVKM. Trimming left V 3 bases short and J 4 bases short, with 10 bases between.

V gene TRBV7-2 combines with J gene TRBJ2-2; tentatively, D is TRBD1 (5 bases). This CDR3 comprises 14 residues. From germline, CDR1 is SGHTA and CDR2 FQGNSA. V was pared by 5 bases and J by 5 bases, with 12 bases between. CDR3 amino acids: CASSPSRVTGELFF. The CDR3 region has the DNA TGTGCCAGCAGCCCGAGCAGGGTAACCGGGGAGCTGTTTTTT.

The chain employs TRBV28 and TRBJ1-5; 7 bases map to TRBD1. Germline CDR1 MDHEN, CDR2 SYDVKM. The CDR3 extends over 16 amino acids. V lost 5 bases, J lost 5 bases, and 12 bases stayed unmatched. The CDR3 nucleotides read TGTGCCAGCAGTCTGCTCCTGGGACAGCAACATCAGCCCCAGCATTTT. Translating gives CASSLLLGQQHQPQHF.

The chain combines TRBV5-4 with TRBJ2-1, with no clear D. The CDR3 covers 17 residues. From germline, CDR1 is SGHNT and CDR2 YYREEE (reference sequence). Deletions cut 0 bases from V and 4 bases from J, with 17 bases between. Here the CDR3 reads CASSLDSALLLYNEQFF. CDR3 coding DNA: TGTGCCAGCAGCTTGGACTCCGCCCTCCTCCTATACAATGAGCAGTTCTTC.

The chain links TRBV5-1 to TRBJ1-5; D remains ambiguous. Per the germline V gene, CDR1 is SGHRS and CDR2 is YFSETQ. The CDR3 is made up of 14 amino acids. Trimming took 4 bases from V and 7 from J, leaving 15 bases between them. The CDR3: CASSPSSGKQPQHF. In DNA, the CDR3 is TGCGCCAGCAGCCCGAGTTCGGGGAAACAGCCCCAGCATTTT.

The V and J genes are TRBV6-6 and TRBJ1-5; no clear D. This CDR3 comprises 12 residues. Trimming pared 6 bases from V and 0 bases from J, leaving 3 bases between. The V gene's germline CDR1 is MNHNY and CDR2 SVGAGI (reference sequence). CDR3 in amino acids: CASRDSNQPQHF. CDR3 coding DNA: TGTGCCAGCAGGGATAGCAATCAGCCCCAGCATTTT.

This chain links TRBV5-1 with TRBJ2-2; D unclear. The V end lost 0 bases, the J end lost 2 bases, and 8 bases lay between the germline ends. There are 15 residues in the CDR3. Germline V CDR1 and CDR2: SGHRS, YFSETQ. CDR3 DNA: TGCGCCAGCAGCTTGGGACCCGGAAACACCGGGGAGCTGTTTTTT. Translating it yields CASSLGPGNTGELFF. The full variable domain, with the rest looked up from reference TRBV5-1 and TRBJ2-2, is KAGVTQTPRYLIKTRGQQVTLSCSPISGHRSVSWYQQTPGQGLQFLFEYFSETQRNKGNFPGRFSGRQFSNSRSEMNVSTLELGDSALYLCASSLGPGNTGELFFGEGSRLTVL.

This clone was observed a few times. The rearrangement joins TRBV5-1 to TRBJ2-7; TRBD2 matches at 7 bases. Germline CDR1 and CDR2: SGHRS and YFSETQ. The V gene end was trimmed by 5 bases and the J gene end by 4 bases; junction bases not matched to a gene: 24. The CDR3 sequence is 19 residues long. The CDR3 DNA is TGCGCCAGCAGTCATCCCAGGGCGGGAGTTCCACCTCGGATTTACGAGCAGTACTTC. Amino acids: CASSHPRAGVPPRIYEQYF.

This clone has only a few counts. The J gene is TRBJ1-2, the V gene TRBV28; 7 positions agree with TRBD1. The CDR3 contains 11 residues. Germline lookup yields CDR1 MDHEN and CDR2 SYDVKM. The CDR3 DNA reads as TGTGGGTCAGGGGGAAACTATGGCTACACCTTC. Translation gives CGSGGNYGYTF.

The chain joins TRBV9 to TRBJ2-3; no firm D call. This CDR3 spans 14 amino acids. Germline V gene sequence: CDR1 SGDLS, CDR2 YYNGEE. Trimming pared 3 bases from V and 2 bases from J, leaving 10 bases between. CDR3 nucleotides: TGTGCCAGCAGCGCCGGAGTGCTCACAGATACGCAGTATTTT. Residues: CASSAGVLTDTQYF. Looking up the rest from reference TRBV9 and TRBJ2-3 gives the full variable domain: DSGVTQTPKHLITATGQRVTLRCSPRSGDLSVYWYQQSLDQGLQFLIQYYNGEERAKGNILERFSAQQFPDLHSELNLSSLELGDSALYFCASSAGVLTDTQYFGPGTRLTVL.

This clone was detected once. The chain is built from TRBV6-1 and TRBJ1-2; D is possibly TRBD1 (5 bases). Trimming stripped 1 base from V and 1 base from J, with 7 bases between. CDR3 length: 14 amino acids. Germline CDR1 MNHNS, CDR2 SASEGT. This CDR3 is CASSEGDSNYGYTF. The CDR3 DNA sequence: TGTGCCAGCAGTGAAGGTGACAGTAACTATGGCTACACCTTC.